These 16 T cell receptor beta chains share one sample of origin, sequenced in a study of blood T cell repertoires in COVID-19. TCRdb keeps only in-frame clones here, not all; method: immunoSEQ multiplex PCR. This table holds approximately 210,000 clones, 82% found once. Specimen: peripheral blood. The origin of the receptors is a woman over 75 with acute or convalescent COVID-19.

This clone was observed a handful of times. The chain couples TRBV29-1 to TRBJ2-7, with 12 nucleotides matching TRBD1. Germline V gene data show CDR1 as SQVTM and CDR2 as ANQGSEA. After removal of 2 bases from V and 6 bases from J, the junction contained 5 bases not matched to a gene. The CDR3 has 14 amino acids. The CDR3 here is CSVEKGQGASEQYF. For the CDR3, the DNA is TGCAGCGTTGAAAAGGGACAGGGGGCGTCCGAGCAGTACTTC.

This clone was seen more than once but under ten times. The genes are TRBV9 and TRBJ2-1; the D gene is possibly TRBD2 (6 bases). The CDR3 sequence is 14 residues long. V gave up 0 bases and J gave up 10 bases, with 14 bases separating them. From germline, CDR1 is SGDLS and CDR2 YYNGEE. The CDR3 region has the DNA TGTGCCAGCAGCGTAGGAGGGGACTTTCTGGAGCAGTTCTTC. Translating it yields CASSVGGDFLEQFF.

This chain joins TRBV14 and TRBJ2-7; tentatively, D is TRBD1 (6 bases). Germline V CDR1 and CDR2: SGHDN, FVKESK. V lost 0 bases and J lost 7, with 19 bases in between. This CDR3 comprises 16 residues. This CDR3 reads CASSQDRTVVWGEQYF. The CDR3 nucleotides are TGTGCCAGCAGCCAAGATAGGACAGTGGTCTGGGGGGAGCAGTACTTC.

The V call is TRBV7-2, the J call TRBJ1-1; no firm D call. This CDR3 is 15 amino acids long. The germline gives CDR1 SGHTA, CDR2 FQGNSA. Trimming left V 4 bases short and J 1 base short, with 13 bases between. The CDR3 region has the DNA TGTGCCAGCAGCTCCGGACGGGAACAGAACACTGAAGCTTTCTTT. Translated: CASSSGREQNTEAFF.

This rearrangement joins TRBV7-2 to TRBJ1-6, with D possibly TRBD1 on 6 matching bases. Germline loops: CDR1 SGHTA, CDR2 FQGNSA. The V gene lost 1 base and the J gene lost 8 bases, with 12 bases spanning the gap. The CDR3 extends over 15 amino acids. CDR3 sequence: CASSLGGRVHSPLHF. In DNA form, the CDR3 reads TGTGCCAGCAGCTTAGGGGGGCGAGTTCATTCACCCCTCCACTTT.

The chain employs TRBV11-2 and TRBJ1-2, with 7 bases fitting TRBD1. Germline-derived CDR1 and CDR2 are SGHAT and FQNNGV. Trimming at V came to 0 bases and at J to 8 bases, leaving 9 bases not matched to a gene. CDR3 length: 15 residues. The CDR3, as DNA: TGTGCCAGCAGCTTAGATCACAGGGACAGTCGGGGCTACACCTTC. This translates into CASSLDHRDSRGYTF.

The gene calls are TRBV7-9 and TRBJ1-5, with a possible D match to TRBD1 (5 bases). The CDR3 totals 13 residues. Looked up from germline, CDR1 is SEHNR and CDR2 is FQNEAQ (reference sequence). The V end was cut by 7 bases, the J end by 5 bases, with 12 bases between. Written as DNA, the CDR3 is TGTGCCAGCACCCTAGCGGGGGATCAGCCCCAGCATTTT. Protein product: CASTLAGDQPQHF.

This chain uses TRBV3-1 (or the pseudogene TRBV3-2) with TRBJ2-2, with unresolved D. CDR1 and CDR2 (germline): LGHDT, YNNKEL (reference sequence). V was trimmed by 0 bases and J by 5 bases, leaving 13 bases between them. CDR3 length: 16 amino acids. CDR3 in amino acids: CASSQDVGSLTGELFF. CDR3 DNA: TGTGCCAGCAGCCAAGATGTGGGCAGCTTGACCGGGGAGCTGTTTTTT.

This sequence joins TRBV19 and TRBJ1-4, with 8 nucleotides matching TRBD1. V lost 5 bases and J lost 3; bases outside the gene matches: 5. In germline, CDR1 is LNHDA, CDR2 SQIVND (reference sequence). The CDR3 runs to 15 residues. This CDR3 is CASSQGAAANEKLFF. DNA of the CDR3: TGTGCCAGTAGTCAGGGGGCAGCTGCTAATGAAAAACTGTTTTTT.

The chain is built from TRBV28 and TRBJ2-3, with D unresolved. CDR1 and CDR2 from the germline V gene are MDHEN and SYDVKM. The length of the CDR3 is 12 residues. Trimming took off 7 bases at V and 9 bases at J, with 14 bases between the two ends. CDR3 nucleotide sequence: TGTGCCAGCACTGGGCGAGTATCCACGCAGTATTTT. Translating it yields CASTGRVSTQYF.

The table lists this clone with a few counts. The rearrangement uses TRBV24-1 and TRBJ1-2; TRBD1 matches at 7 bases. The CDR3 is made up of 15 amino acids. Germline loops: CDR1 KGHDR, CDR2 SFDVKD. The junction had 7 bases not matched to a gene; V was cut back by 5 bases and J by 2 bases. CDR3 sequence (DNA): TGTGCCACCAGTGTCTTACAGGGGTCGAACTATGGCTACACCTTC. This gives the protein CATSVLQGSNYGYTF.

The chain couples TRBV9 to TRBJ2-1, with TRBD2 identical over 8 bases. Trimming at V came to 5 bases and at J to 5 bases, leaving 9 bases not matched to a gene. CDR1 and CDR2 from the germline V gene are SGDLS and YYNGEE. The CDR3 contains 15 residues. The CDR3 sequence is CASSTSGRGNNEQFF. CDR3 nucleotide sequence: TGTGCCAGCAGTACTAGCGGCAGGGGTAACAATGAGCAGTTCTTC.

This CDR3 is CASSVDESNYGYTF. As DNA, the CDR3 is TGTGCCAGCAGCGTAGACGAGTCTAACTATGGCTACACCTTC. The chain carries TRBV9 and TRBJ1-2; D ambiguous. The CDR3 is made up of 14 amino acids. Trimming cost V 0 bases and J 0 bases, with 6 bases left between them. The germline CDR1 and CDR2 sequences are SGDLS and YYNGEE.

This rearrangement joins TRBV29-1 to TRBJ2-3, with TRBD1 matching 9 bases. This CDR3 is 15 amino acids long. The V and J ends lost 6 bases and 0 bases, in that order; junction bases with no gene match: 7. The germline CDR1 and CDR2 sequences are SQVTM and ANQGSEA. In nucleotides, the CDR3 is TGCAGCGTCTCACTGGGACAGGGTAGCACAGATACGCAGTATTTT. Residues: CSVSLGQGSTDTQYF.

This chain links TRBV19 with TRBJ1-1, with TRBD1 matching over 9 bases. V lost 10 bases, J lost 2 bases, and 8 bases stayed unmatched. Per the germline V gene, CDR1 is LNHDA and CDR2 is SQIVND (reference sequence). The CDR3 spans 14 residues. DNA for the CDR3: TGTGCCACCCAGGGGGGACAGGGCAACACTGAAGCTTTCTTT. It yields the protein CATQGGQGNTEAFF.

The J gene is TRBJ1-2, the V gene TRBV4-3; 8 bases map to TRBD1. V was clipped by 0 bases and J by 4 bases; unmatched bases: 4. CDR1 is LGHNA and CDR2 is YSLEER in the germline V gene. The CDR3 consists of 15 residues. This CDR3 is CASSQDGQGGYGYTF. The CDR3, as DNA: TGCGCCAGCAGCCAAGACGGACAGGGTGGCTATGGCTACACCTTC.